The source of this TCR beta chain is a study of CD8 T cells in Susac syndrome. The CDR3 has 14 amino acids. From germline, CDR1 is GTSNPN and CDR2 SVGIG (reference sequence). Trimming cost V 2 bases and J 7 bases; bases outside gene matches: 10. Random hexamers served to reverse transcribe roughly 0.45 to 1 ug RNA. One entry per CDR3 protein results from TCRdb running MiXCR on the immunoSEQ multiplex PCR reads. The sample has approximately 190,000 distinct CDR3 sequences, 90% to 95% seen once. Negative magnetic isolation gave CD8+ and CD4+ cells; FACS enriched CD8+ TEMRA. The receptor was isolated from a human donor with multiple sclerosis. The V call is TRBV30, the J call TRBJ1-2; 7 bases are shared with TRBD1. The sequenced sample consisted of CD4+ T cells from PBMCs. This CDR3 reads CAWSSQTGTGGYTF. In DNA form, the CDR3 reads TGTGCCTGGAGTTCCCAGACAGGGACTGGTGGCTACACCTTC.